This T cell receptor (beta chain) was sequenced for a study of CD8 T cells in Susac syndrome. Germline V lookup: CDR1 MNHEY, CDR2 SMNVEV (reference sequence). Trimming removed 5 bases from V and 6 bases from J, with 14 bases in between. There are 13 residues in the CDR3. This clonotype was detected only once. RNA amounts of about 0.5 to 1 ug underwent reverse transcription with random hexamers. One entry per CDR3 protein, called by TCRdb with MiXCR from the immunoSEQ multiplex PCR reads. The data show about 120,000 distinct CDR3 sequences, with approximately 94% seen just once and 0.095% to 0.1% held by the top ten.

Sequenced material: CD4+ T cells from PBMCs. The V and J genes are TRBV27 and TRBJ2-7; TRBD1 might be the D (6 bases). The origin of this receptor is a human donor in good health. CDR3 in amino acids: CASSDRRSVEQYF. DNA of the CDR3: TGTGCCAGCAGTGACAGGAGGTCGGTCGAGCAGTACTTC.